In this sample, the clone carrying this TCR beta chain turned up many times. Its specificity is not known. These data originate in a study of regulatory T cells in long-lasting Graves disease. Study observations and caveats: Sample size, which was small, may have reduced accuracy.

Arm-PCR of CDR3 regions and iRepertoire HTBI primers were used to build TCR beta libraries. TCRdb re-analysed the multiplex PCR reads in MiXCR, keeping a single row per CDR3 protein. This table holds 350,000 to 500,000 distinct CDR3 sequences, roughly 15% found once. CDR3 size: 13 residues. Trimming shortened V by 3 bases and J by 4 bases, and 9 bases separated the two germline ends. CDR1 is LGHDT and CDR2 is YNNKEL in the germline V gene (reference sequence). Regarding time point: newly diagnosed GD, antithyroid drugs for less than 3 months. Extracted RNA from PBMCs served as the source of the TCR library. This sample also appeared in a second study, on T cells in Graves' hyperthyroidism and ophthalmopathy. This second report adds: Pregnant or lactating patients were excluded, as were those with uncontrolled infection or other autoimmune disease.

The receptor was isolated from a woman aged 18 to 35 with Graves disease. The sample consisted of peripheral blood mononuclear cells (PBMCs), taken at new diagnosis, from a patient treated with antithyroid drugs. The V and J genes are TRBV3-1 and TRBJ1-1; D call uncertain. The DNA of the CDR3 is TGTGCCAGCAGCCATTCTAAGGGCACTGAAGCTTTCTTT. This gives the protein CASSHSKGTEAFF.